The rows below give T cell receptor beta chains drawn from one sample of a study of blood T cell repertoires in COVID-19. The protocol was immunoSEQ multiplex PCR, while the TCRdb copy is restricted to in-frame clones and leaves out a portion. The sample has a few hundred thousand clones, 86% seen once. Sequences were obtained from PBMCs or T cells enriched from blood (not recorded which). The receptors were sampled from a woman between 45 and 60 years old in a cohort exposed to, infected with or recovered from COVID-19 (not recorded which). The CDR3 runs from the conserved cysteine through the conserved F or W. D genes are given only for firm matches. Clone size is shown for a subset of rows, as once, few, many or a class of expanded clone.

d_call: TRBD1; j_call: TRBJ1-6; clone_size: -; v_call: TRBV11-2; cdr3_aa: CASSTRQGAGNSPLHF; cdr3_nt: TGTGCCAGCAGCACAAGACAGGGGGCAGGTAATTCACCCCTCCACTTT
d_call: TRBD1; j_call: TRBJ1-2; clone_size: -; v_call: TRBV5-1; cdr3_aa: CASSWDRVGYTF; cdr3_nt: TGCGCCAGCAGCTGGGACAGGGTTGGCTACACCTTC
d_call: -; j_call: TRBJ1-4; clone_size: -; v_call: TRBV20-1; cdr3_aa: CSARDLEKLFF; cdr3_nt: TGCAGTGCTAGAGATCTTGAAAAACTGTTTTTT
d_call: TRBD1; j_call: TRBJ2-3; clone_size: -; v_call: TRBV28; cdr3_aa: CASRAGGFRLPTDTQYF; cdr3_nt: TGTGCCAGCAGGGCAGGGGGTTTCAGACTTCCCACAGATACGCAGTATTTT
d_call: -; j_call: TRBJ1-6; clone_size: -; v_call: TRBV5-5; cdr3_aa: CASSPTGLYNSPLHF; cdr3_nt: TGTGCCAGCAGCCCTACGGGACTGTATAATTCACCCCTCCACTTT
d_call: -; j_call: TRBJ2-1; clone_size: -; v_call: TRBV11-3; cdr3_aa: CASSLSVSPSEQFF; cdr3_nt: TGTGCCAGCAGCTTATCGGTTAGCCCGAGTGAGCAGTTCTTC
d_call: TRBD1; j_call: TRBJ1-6; clone_size: -; v_call: TRBV3-1/TRBV3-2; cdr3_aa: CASGSTGTVKLNSPLHF; cdr3_nt: TGTGCCAGCGGTTCAACCGGGACAGTTAAGTTAAATTCACCCCTCCACTTT
d_call: TRBD1; j_call: TRBJ2-5; clone_size: -; v_call: TRBV7-7; cdr3_aa: CASSLDRGPEETQYF; cdr3_nt: TGTGCTAGCAGCTTGGACAGGGGTCCCGAAGAGACCCAGTACTTC
d_call: -; j_call: TRBJ1-2; clone_size: -; v_call: TRBV18; cdr3_aa: CASSPQGVDYGYTF; cdr3_nt: TGTGCCAGCTCACCACAGGGGGTGGACTATGGCTACACCTTC
d_call: -; j_call: TRBJ2-5; clone_size: -; v_call: TRBV24-1; cdr3_aa: CATSDCLCVQETQYF; cdr3_nt: TGTGCCACCAGTGATTGCCTGTGCGTGCAAGAGACCCAGTACTTC
d_call: TRBD2; j_call: TRBJ2-7; clone_size: -; v_call: TRBV20-1; cdr3_aa: CSASSGASPYEQYF; cdr3_nt: TGCAGTGCCAGTAGCGGGGCTTCTCCCTACGAGCAGTACTTC
d_call: TRBD1; j_call: TRBJ1-4; clone_size: -; v_call: TRBV18; cdr3_aa: CASSPGTVGEKLFF; cdr3_nt: TGTGCCAGCTCACCAGGGACAGTAGGCGAAAAACTGTTTTTT
d_call: -; j_call: TRBJ1-3; clone_size: -; v_call: TRBV7-2; cdr3_aa: CASSLVAGSGNTIYF; cdr3_nt: TGTGCCAGCAGCTTAGTAGCGGGATCTGGAAACACCATATATTTT
d_call: -; j_call: TRBJ1-3; clone_size: -; v_call: TRBV7-2; cdr3_aa: CASSPSGAGNTIYF; cdr3_nt: TGTGCCAGCAGCCCGTCAGGGGCCGGAAACACCATATATTTT
d_call: -; j_call: TRBJ1-2; clone_size: -; v_call: TRBV27; cdr3_aa: CASGPRGAWGYTF; cdr3_nt: TGTGCCAGCGGACCCAGGGGAGCCTGGGGCTACACCTTC
d_call: -; j_call: TRBJ2-1; clone_size: -; v_call: TRBV18; cdr3_aa: CASSPTLHSNEQFF; cdr3_nt: TGTGCCAGCTCACCGACCTTGCACAGCAATGAGCAGTTCTTC
d_call: TRBD1; j_call: TRBJ1-3; clone_size: -; v_call: TRBV6-5; cdr3_aa: CASSYTDRAGNTIYF; cdr3_nt: TGTGCCAGCAGTTACACGGACAGGGCTGGAAACACCATATATTTT
d_call: -; j_call: TRBJ1-1; clone_size: -; v_call: TRBV30; cdr3_aa: CAWSLSGRTEAFF; cdr3_nt: TGTGCCTGGAGTCTCAGCGGTCGAACTGAAGCTTTCTTT
d_call: TRBD2; j_call: TRBJ2-3; clone_size: -; v_call: TRBV5-4; cdr3_aa: CASSSGGRGGSDTQYF; cdr3_nt: TGTGCCAGCAGCTCGGGGGGTCGGGGAGGTTCGGATACGCAGTATTTT
d_call: TRBD2; j_call: TRBJ2-3; clone_size: -; v_call: TRBV7-6; cdr3_aa: CASSLTSGGASTDTQYF; cdr3_nt: TGTGCCAGCAGCTTAACTAGCGGGGGGGCCAGCACAGATACGCAGTATTTT
d_call: -; j_call: TRBJ2-3; clone_size: few; v_call: TRBV7-8; cdr3_aa: CASSSVSGSTDTQYF; cdr3_nt: TGTGCCAGCAGCTCCGTGAGTGGTAGCACAGATACGCAGTATTTT
d_call: TRBD2; j_call: TRBJ2-2; clone_size: -; v_call: TRBV4-2; cdr3_aa: CASSHPDYLRGARGGELFF; cdr3_nt: TGTGCCAGCAGCCACCCGGACTATTTGCGGGGGGCCCGCGGTGGGGAGCTGTTTTTT
d_call: -; j_call: TRBJ1-2; clone_size: -; v_call: TRBV5-5; cdr3_aa: CASSLSGQTNYGYTF; cdr3_nt: TGTGCCAGCAGCTTGTCCGGACAGACTAACTATGGCTACACCTTC
d_call: -; j_call: TRBJ1-6; clone_size: -; v_call: TRBV4-3; cdr3_aa: CASSRLTSDNSPLHF; cdr3_nt: TGCGCCAGCAGCCGCCTTACATCTGATAATTCACCCCTCCACTTT
d_call: -; j_call: TRBJ1-4; clone_size: -; v_call: TRBV11-2; cdr3_aa: CAIARTTGPNEKLFF; cdr3_nt: TGTGCCATTGCGCGAACCACAGGGCCTAATGAAAAACTGTTTTTT
d_call: -; j_call: TRBJ2-3; clone_size: -; v_call: TRBV2; cdr3_aa: CASSEVVVADTQYF; cdr3_nt: TGTGCCAGCAGTGAAGTTGTTGTAGCAGATACGCAGTATTTT
d_call: -; j_call: TRBJ1-5; clone_size: -; v_call: TRBV4-2; cdr3_aa: CASSQDMGGYQPQHF; cdr3_nt: TGTGCCAGCAGCCAAGATATGGGGGGATATCAGCCCCAGCATTTT
d_call: TRBD1; j_call: TRBJ2-3; clone_size: -; v_call: TRBV5-1; cdr3_aa: CASSSETGPVDTQYF; cdr3_nt: TGCGCCAGCAGCTCCGAGACAGGGCCCGTGGATACGCAGTATTTT
d_call: TRBD1; j_call: TRBJ1-2; clone_size: -; v_call: TRBV20-1; cdr3_aa: CSAGTGNGYTF; cdr3_nt: TGCAGTGCCGGGACAGGGAATGGCTACACCTTC